This T cell receptor beta chain was retrieved from a study of blood T cell repertoires in COVID-19. Overall study: Sources were T cells, B-cell-depleted T cells, or PBMCs; the material itself was cDNA or gDNA.

Seattle participants joined during active infection and were tracked over time. Original processing notes: Reference gene primers were amplified, and this amplification served to estimate nucleated cell counts. Sequencing used immunoSEQ multiplex PCR; TCRdb keeps in-frame clones, though not all of them. D and trimming come from the DNA, and the V and J calls and clone size come from that table. The table shows 250,000 to 300,000 clones, with 85% to 90% occurring only once. The junction had 10 bases not matched to a gene; V was cut back by 4 bases and J by 9 bases. Germline V gene sequence: CDR1 LNHDA, CDR2 SQIVND (reference sequence). This CDR3 is 14 amino acids long.

Specimen: peripheral blood. This TCR derives from an older woman with COVID-19, enrolled during active disease. This chain joins TRBV19 and TRBJ2-3, with TRBD1 identical over 7 bases. The CDR3 sequence is CASSTRDRIGTQYF. The CDR3 nucleotides are TGTGCCAGTAGTACCCGGGACAGAATAGGAACGCAGTATTTT.